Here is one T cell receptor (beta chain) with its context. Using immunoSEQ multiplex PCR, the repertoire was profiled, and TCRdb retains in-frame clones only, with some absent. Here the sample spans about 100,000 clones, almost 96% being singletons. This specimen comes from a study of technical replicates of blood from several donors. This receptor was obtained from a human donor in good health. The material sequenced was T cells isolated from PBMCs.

The CDR3, as DNA: TGTGCCAGCAGTGATTCGGAGGCCGGCACAGATACGCAGTATTTT. It yields the protein CASSDSEAGTDTQYF. J is TRBJ2-3 and V is TRBV25-1; a possible D gene is TRBD2 (5 bases). From germline, CDR1 is MGHDK and CDR2 SYGVNS. The V gene lost 3 bases and the J gene lost 1 base, with 11 bases spanning the gap. The CDR3 extends over 15 amino acids.